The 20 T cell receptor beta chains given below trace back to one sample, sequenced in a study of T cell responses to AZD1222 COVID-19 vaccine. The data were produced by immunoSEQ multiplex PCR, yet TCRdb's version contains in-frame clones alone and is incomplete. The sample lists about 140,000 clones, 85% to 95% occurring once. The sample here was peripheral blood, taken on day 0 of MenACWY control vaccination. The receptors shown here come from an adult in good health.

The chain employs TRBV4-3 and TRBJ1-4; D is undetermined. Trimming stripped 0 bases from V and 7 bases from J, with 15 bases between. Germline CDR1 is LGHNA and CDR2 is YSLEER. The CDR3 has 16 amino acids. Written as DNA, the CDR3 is TGCGCCAGCAGCCAAGATATTAAGTGGGATGGTGAAAAACTGTTTTTT. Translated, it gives CASSQDIKWDGEKLFF.

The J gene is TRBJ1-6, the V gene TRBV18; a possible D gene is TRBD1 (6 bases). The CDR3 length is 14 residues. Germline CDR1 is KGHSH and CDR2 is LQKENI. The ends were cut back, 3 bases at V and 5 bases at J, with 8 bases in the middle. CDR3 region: CASSPDRDNSPLHF. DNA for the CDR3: TGTGCCAGCTCACCGGACAGAGATAATTCACCCCTCCACTTT.

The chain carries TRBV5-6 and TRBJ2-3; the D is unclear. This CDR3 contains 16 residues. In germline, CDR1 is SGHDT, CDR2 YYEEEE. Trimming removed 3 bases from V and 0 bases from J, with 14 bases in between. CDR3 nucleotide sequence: TGTGCCAGCAGCTCCACGGGCAGCGCTAGCACAGATACGCAGTATTTT. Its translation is CASSSTGSASTDTQYF.

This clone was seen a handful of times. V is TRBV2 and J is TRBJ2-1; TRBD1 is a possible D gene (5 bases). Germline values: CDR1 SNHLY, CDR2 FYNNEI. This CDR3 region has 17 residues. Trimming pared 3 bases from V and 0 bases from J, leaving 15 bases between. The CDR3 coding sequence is TGTGCCAGCAGTGACGGTTCCCTAGACAGCTCCTACAATGAGCAGTTCTTC. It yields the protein CASSDGSLDSSYNEQFF.

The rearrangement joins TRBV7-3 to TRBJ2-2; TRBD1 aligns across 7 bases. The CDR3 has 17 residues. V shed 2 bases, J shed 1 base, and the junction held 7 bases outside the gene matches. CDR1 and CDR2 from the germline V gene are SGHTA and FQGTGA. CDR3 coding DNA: TGTGCCAGCAGCTTACTTGGCGGACAGGTGAACACCGGGGAGCTGTTTTTT. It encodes CASSLLGGQVNTGELFF.

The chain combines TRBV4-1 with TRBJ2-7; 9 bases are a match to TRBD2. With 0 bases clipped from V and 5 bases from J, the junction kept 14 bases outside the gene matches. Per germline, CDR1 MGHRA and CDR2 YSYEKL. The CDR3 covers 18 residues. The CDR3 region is CASSQDLAASGILNEQYF. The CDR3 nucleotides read TGCGCCAGCAGCCAAGATTTAGCGGCTAGCGGGATTCTGAACGAGCAGTACTTC.

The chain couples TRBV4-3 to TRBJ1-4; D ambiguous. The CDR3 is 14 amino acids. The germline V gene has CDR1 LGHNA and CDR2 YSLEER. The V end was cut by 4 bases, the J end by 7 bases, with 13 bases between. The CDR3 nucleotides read TGCGCCAGCAGCCGGGAGGGCGGTGCTGAAAAACTGTTTTTT. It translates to CASSREGGAEKLFF.

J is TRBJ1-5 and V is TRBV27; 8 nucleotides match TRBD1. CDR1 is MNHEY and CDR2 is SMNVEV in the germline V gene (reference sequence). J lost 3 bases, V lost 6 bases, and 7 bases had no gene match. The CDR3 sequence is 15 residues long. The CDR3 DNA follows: TGTGCCAGCAGATCGACAGGGGCGGACAATCAGCCCCAGCATTTT. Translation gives CASRSTGADNQPQHF.

The CDR3 loop reads CASSLGQPSPQHF. Here the CDR3 DNA reads TGTGCCAGCAGTTTGGGGCAGCCCAGCCCCCAGCATTTT. The J gene is TRBJ1-5, the V gene TRBV28, with a weak D call TRBD1 (5 bases). The CDR3 has 13 residues. V was shortened by 3 bases and J by 10 bases, with 13 bases between the two germline ends. Germline V gene data show CDR1 as MDHEN and CDR2 as SYDVKM.

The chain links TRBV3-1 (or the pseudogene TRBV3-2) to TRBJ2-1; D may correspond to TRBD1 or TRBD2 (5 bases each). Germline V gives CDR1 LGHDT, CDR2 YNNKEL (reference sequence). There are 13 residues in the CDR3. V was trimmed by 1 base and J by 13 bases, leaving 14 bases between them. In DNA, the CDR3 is TGTGCCAGCAGCCAAGTTACGTCTCGGGACCAGTTCTTC. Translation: CASSQVTSRDQFF.

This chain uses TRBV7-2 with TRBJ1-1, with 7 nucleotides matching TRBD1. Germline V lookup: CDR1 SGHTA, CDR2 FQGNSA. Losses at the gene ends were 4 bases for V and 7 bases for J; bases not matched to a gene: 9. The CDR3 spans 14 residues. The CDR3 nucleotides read TGTGCCAGCAGCTGGAGGACAGGAACCAATGAAGCTTTCTTT. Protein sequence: CASSWRTGTNEAFF.

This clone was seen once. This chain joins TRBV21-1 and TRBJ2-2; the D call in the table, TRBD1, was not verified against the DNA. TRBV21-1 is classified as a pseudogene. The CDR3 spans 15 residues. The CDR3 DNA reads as TGTGCCATCTTATTGGACAACACGAACACCGGGGAGCTGTTTTTT. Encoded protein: CAILLDNTNTGELFF.

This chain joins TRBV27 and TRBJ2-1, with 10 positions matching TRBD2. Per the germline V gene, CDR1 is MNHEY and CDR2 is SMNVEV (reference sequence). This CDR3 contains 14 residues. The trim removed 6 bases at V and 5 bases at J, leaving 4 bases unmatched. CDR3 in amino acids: CASRTSGKHNEQFF. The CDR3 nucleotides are TGTGCCAGCAGAACTAGCGGGAAGCACAATGAGCAGTTCTTC.

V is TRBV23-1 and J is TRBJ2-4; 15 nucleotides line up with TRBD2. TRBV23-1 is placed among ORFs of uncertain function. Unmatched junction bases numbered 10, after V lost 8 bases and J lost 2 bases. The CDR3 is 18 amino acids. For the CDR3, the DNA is TGCGCCAGCTCCCTCCCTGGACTAGCGGGAGGGCCCAAAAACATTCAGTACTTC. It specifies CASSLPGLAGGPKNIQYF.

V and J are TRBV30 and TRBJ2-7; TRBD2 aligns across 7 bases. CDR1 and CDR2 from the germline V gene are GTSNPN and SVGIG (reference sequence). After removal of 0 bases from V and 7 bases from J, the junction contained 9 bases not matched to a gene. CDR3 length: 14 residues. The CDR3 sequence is CAWSVPGGSREQYF. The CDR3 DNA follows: TGTGCCTGGAGTGTACCGGGCGGGAGTAGGGAGCAGTACTTC.

CDR3 sequence: CASSLGLASQEETQYF. In nucleotides, the CDR3 is TGTGCCAGCAGTTTAGGGCTAGCCTCACAAGAAGAGACCCAGTACTTC. V and J are TRBV27 and TRBJ2-5, with D possibly matching TRBD2 (5 bases). This CDR3 is 16 amino acids long. CDR1 MNHEY and CDR2 SMNVEV come from the germline V gene (reference sequence). Trimming took off 2 bases at V and 3 bases at J, with 16 bases between the two ends.

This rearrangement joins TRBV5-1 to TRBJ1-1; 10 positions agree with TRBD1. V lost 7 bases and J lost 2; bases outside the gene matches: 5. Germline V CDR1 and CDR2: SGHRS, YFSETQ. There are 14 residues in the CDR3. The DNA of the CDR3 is TGCGCCAGCTGGACAGGGGGAGGAAACACTGAAGCTTTCTTT. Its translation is CASWTGGGNTEAFF.

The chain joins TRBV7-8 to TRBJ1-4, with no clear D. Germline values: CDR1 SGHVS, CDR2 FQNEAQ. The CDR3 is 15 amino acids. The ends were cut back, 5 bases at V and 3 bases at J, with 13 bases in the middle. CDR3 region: CASSPRRSSNEKLFF. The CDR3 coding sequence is TGTGCCAGCAGCCCGCGTCGGTCTTCTAATGAAAAACTGTTTTTT.

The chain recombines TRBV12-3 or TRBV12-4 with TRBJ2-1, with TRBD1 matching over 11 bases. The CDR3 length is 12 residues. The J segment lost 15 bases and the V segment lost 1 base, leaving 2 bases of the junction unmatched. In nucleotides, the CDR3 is TGTGCCAGCAGTTTAGGGGGGACAGGGGGGTTCTTC. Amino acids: CASSLGGTGGFF.

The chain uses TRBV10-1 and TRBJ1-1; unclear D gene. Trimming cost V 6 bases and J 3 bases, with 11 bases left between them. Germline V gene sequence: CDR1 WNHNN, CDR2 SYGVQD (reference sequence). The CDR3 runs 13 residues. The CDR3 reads CASRASGDTEAFF. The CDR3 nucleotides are TGCGCCAGCAGAGCTAGCGGGGACACTGAAGCTTTCTTT.